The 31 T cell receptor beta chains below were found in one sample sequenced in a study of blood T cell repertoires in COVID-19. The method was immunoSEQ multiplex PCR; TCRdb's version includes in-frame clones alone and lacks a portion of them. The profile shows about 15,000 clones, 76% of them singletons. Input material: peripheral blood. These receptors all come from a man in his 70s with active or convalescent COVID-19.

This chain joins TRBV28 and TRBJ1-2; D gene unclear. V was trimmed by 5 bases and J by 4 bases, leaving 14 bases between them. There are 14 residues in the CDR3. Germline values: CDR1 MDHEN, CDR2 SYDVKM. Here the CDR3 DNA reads TGTGCCAGCAGTCTCCTGACGGGTCCCTATGGCTACACCTTC. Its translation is CASSLLTGPYGYTF.

For the CDR3, the DNA is TGTGCCATCAGCCACGCGACAGATTCCTACGAGCAGTACTTC. It specifies CAISHATDSYEQYF. The chain has TRBV10-3 and TRBJ2-7, with D perhaps TRBD1 (5 bases). V gave up 6 bases and J gave up 1 base, with 13 bases separating them. Germline V lookup: CDR1 ENHRY, CDR2 SYGVKD. This CDR3 has 14 residues.

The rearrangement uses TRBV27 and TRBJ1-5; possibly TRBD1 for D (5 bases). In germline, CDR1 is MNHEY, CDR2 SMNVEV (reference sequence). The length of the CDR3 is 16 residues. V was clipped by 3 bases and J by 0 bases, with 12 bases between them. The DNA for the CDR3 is TGTGCCAGCAGTTTGAACAGGATCAATAGCAATCAGCCCCAGCATTTT. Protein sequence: CASSLNRINSNQPQHF.

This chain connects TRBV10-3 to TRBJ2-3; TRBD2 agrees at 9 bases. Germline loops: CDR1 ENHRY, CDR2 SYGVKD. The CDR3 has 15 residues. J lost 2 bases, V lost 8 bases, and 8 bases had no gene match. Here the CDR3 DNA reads TGTGCCATCGGTAGCGGGGGTGGGATCACAGATACGCAGTATTTT. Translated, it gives CAIGSGGGITDTQYF.

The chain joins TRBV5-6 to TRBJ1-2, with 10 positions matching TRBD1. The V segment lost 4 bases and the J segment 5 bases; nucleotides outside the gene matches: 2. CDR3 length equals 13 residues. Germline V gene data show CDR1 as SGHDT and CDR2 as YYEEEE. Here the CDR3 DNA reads TGTGCCAGCAGCCCGGGACAGGGGTATGGCTACACCTTC. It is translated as CASSPGQGYGYTF.

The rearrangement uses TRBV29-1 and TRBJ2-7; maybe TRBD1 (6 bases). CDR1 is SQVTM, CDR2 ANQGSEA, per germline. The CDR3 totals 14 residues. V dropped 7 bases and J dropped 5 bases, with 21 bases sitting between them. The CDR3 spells CSAPDSRPRDEQYF. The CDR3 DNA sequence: TGCAGCGCCCCGGACAGCCGGCCTCGGGACGAGCAGTACTTC.

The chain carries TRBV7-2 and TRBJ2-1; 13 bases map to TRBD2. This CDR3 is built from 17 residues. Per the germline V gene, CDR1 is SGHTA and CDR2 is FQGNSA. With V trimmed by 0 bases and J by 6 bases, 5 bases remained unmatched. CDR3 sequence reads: CASSLAGGTSGTNEQFF. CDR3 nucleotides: TGTGCCAGCAGCTTAGCGGGGGGGACTAGCGGGACCAATGAGCAGTTCTTC. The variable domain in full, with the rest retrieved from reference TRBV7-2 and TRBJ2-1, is GAGVSQSPSNKVTEKGKDVELRCDPISGHTALYWYRQSLGQGLEFLIYFQGNSAPDKSGLPSDRFSAERTGGSVSTLTIQRTQQEDSAVYLCASSLAGGTSGTNEQFFGPGTRLTVL.

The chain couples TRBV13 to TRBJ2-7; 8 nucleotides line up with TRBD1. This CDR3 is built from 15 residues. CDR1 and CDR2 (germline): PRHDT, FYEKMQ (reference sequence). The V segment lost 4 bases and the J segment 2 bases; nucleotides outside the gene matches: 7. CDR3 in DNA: TGTGCCAGCAGCTGGATCCGGACAGGGACCTACGAGCAGTACTTC. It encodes CASSWIRTGTYEQYF.

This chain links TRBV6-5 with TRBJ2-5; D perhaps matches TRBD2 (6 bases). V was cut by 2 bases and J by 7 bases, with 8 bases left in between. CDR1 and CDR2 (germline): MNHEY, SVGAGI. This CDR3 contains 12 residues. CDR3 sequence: CASSYGGGTQYF. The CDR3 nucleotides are TGTGCCAGCAGTTACGGGGGAGGGACCCAGTACTTC.

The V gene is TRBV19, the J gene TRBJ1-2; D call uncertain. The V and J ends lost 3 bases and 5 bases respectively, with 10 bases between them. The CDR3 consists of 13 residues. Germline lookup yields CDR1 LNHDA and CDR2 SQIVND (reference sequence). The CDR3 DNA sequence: TGTGCCAGTAGTATCCCCCAGGCGTATGGCTACACCTTC. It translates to CASSIPQAYGYTF.

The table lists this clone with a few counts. The CDR3 here is CASSFPADTDTQYF. The CDR3 coding sequence is TGTGCCAGCAGCTTCCCCGCAGACACAGATACGCAGTATTTT. The chain uses TRBV5-4 and TRBJ2-3; no definite D call. The V end lost 2 bases, the J end lost 2 bases, and 9 bases lay between the germline ends. From germline, CDR1 is SGHNT and CDR2 YYREEE (reference sequence). CDR3 size: 14 residues.

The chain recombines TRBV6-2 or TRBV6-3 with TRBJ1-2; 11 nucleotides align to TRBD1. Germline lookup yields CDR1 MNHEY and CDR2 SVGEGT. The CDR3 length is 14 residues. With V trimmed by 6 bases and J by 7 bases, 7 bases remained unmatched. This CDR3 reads CASSPGTGGSGYTF. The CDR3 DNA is TGTGCCAGCAGCCCCGGGACAGGGGGAAGTGGCTACACCTTC.

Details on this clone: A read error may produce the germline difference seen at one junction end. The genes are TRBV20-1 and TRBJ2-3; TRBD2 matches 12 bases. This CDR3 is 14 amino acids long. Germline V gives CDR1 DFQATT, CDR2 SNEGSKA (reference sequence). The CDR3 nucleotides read TGCAGTGCTAGTCAGCCCCGGACTAGCGGGGAAATGAATTTT. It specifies CSASQPRTSGEMNF.

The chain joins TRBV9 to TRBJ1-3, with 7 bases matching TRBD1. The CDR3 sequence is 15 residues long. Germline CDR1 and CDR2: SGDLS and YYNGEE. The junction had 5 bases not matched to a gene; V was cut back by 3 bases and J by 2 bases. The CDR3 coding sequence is TGTGCCAGCAGCGCCGGGGACAGACCTGGAAACACCATATATTTT. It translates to CASSAGDRPGNTIYF. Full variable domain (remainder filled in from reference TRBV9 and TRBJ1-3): DSGVTQTPKHLITATGQRVTLRCSPRSGDLSVYWYQQSLDQGLQFLIQYYNGEERAKGNILERFSAQQFPDLHSELNLSSLELGDSALYFCASSAGDRPGNTIYFGEGSWLTVV.

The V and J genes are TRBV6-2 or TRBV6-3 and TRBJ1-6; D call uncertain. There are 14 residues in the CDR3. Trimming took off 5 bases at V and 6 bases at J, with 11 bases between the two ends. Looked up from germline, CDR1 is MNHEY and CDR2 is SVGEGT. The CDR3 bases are TGTGCCAGCAGTCGGGAGGGAGGTAATTCACCCCTCCACTTT. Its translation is CASSREGGNSPLHF.

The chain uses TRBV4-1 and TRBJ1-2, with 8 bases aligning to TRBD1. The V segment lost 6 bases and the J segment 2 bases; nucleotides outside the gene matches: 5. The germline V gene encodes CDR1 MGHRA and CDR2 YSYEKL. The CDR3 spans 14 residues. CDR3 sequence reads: CASSVTGENYGYTF. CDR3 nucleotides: TGCGCCAGCAGTGTGACAGGGGAGAACTATGGCTACACCTTC.

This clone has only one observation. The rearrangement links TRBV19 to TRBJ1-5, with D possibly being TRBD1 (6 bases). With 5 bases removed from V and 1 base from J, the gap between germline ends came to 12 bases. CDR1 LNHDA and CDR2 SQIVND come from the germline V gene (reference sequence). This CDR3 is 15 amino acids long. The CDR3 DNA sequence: TGTGCCAGTAGTGGTTTGGGGGCGAGCAATCAGCCCCAGCATTTT. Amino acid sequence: CASSGLGASNQPQHF.

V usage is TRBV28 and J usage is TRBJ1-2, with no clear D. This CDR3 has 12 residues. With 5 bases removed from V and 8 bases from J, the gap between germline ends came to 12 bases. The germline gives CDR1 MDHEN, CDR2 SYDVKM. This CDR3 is CASSAPSGGYTF. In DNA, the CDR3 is TGTGCCAGCAGTGCCCCCTCGGGGGGCTACACCTTC.

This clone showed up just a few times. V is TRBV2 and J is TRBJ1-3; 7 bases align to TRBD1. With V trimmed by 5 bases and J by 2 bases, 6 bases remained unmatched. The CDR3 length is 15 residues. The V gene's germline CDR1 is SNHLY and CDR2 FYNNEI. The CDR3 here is CASSLSQGAGNTIYF. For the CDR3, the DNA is TGTGCCAGCAGTCTCTCGCAGGGGGCTGGAAACACCATATATTTT.

CDR3 loop: CASSPSGGTGNTIYF. The CDR3 DNA reads TGTGCCAGCAGCCCATCAGGGGGAACTGGAAACACCATATATTTT. The rearrangement uses TRBV6-5 and TRBJ1-3; 7 bases fit TRBD1. The V and J ends lost 6 bases and 2 bases, in that order; junction bases with no gene match: 7. Germline CDR1 MNHEY, CDR2 SVGAGI. The CDR3 covers 15 residues.

CDR3 DNA sequence: TGTGCCAGCAGCTTGAAGGCCAGGGGTGGCTACACCTTC. It translates to CASSLKARGGYTF. The chain uses TRBV5-8 and TRBJ1-2; maybe TRBD1 (6 bases). Trimming removed 1 base at V and 7 bases at J, with 11 bases between. Germline V gives CDR1 SGHTS, CDR2 YDEGEE. The CDR3 sequence is 13 residues long.

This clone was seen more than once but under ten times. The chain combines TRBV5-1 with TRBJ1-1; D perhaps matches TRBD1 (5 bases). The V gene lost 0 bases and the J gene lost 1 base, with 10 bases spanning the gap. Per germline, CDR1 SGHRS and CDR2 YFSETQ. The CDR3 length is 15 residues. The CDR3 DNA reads TGCGCCAGCAGCTTGGCTACCAGGGAGAACACTGAAGCTTTCTTT. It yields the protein CASSLATRENTEAFF.

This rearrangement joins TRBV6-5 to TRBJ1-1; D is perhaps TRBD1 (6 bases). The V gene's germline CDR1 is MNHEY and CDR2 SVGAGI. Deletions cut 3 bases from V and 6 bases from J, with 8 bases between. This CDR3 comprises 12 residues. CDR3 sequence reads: CASSYRQAEAFF. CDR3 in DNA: TGTGCCAGCAGTTATCGACAGGCTGAAGCTTTCTTT.

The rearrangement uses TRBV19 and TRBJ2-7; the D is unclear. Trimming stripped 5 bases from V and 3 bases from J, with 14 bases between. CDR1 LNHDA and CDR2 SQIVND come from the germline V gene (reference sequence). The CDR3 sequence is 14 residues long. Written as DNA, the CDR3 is TGTGCCAGTAGTGAGGCAGCCTCATACTACGAGCAGTACTTC. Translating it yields CASSEAASYYEQYF.

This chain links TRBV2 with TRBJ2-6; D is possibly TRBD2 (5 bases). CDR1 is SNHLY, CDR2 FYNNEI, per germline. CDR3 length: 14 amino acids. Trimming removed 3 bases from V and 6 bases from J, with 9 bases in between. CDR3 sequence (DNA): TGTGCCAGCAGTGACGGGAACTCGGCCAACGTCCTGACTTTC. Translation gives CASSDGNSANVLTF.

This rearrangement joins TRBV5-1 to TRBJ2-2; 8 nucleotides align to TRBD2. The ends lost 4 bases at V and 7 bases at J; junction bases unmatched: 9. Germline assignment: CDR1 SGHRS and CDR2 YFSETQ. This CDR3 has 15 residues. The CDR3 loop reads CASSQPGLEVGELFF. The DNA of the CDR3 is TGCGCCAGCAGCCAACCGGGACTAGAGGTCGGGGAGCTGTTTTTT.

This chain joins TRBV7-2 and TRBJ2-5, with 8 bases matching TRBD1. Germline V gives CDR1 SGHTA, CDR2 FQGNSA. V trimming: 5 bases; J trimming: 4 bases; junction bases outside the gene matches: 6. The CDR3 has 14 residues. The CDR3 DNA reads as TGTGCCAGCAGCCCCGGGACAGGCACAGAGACCCAGTACTTC. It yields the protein CASSPGTGTETQYF.

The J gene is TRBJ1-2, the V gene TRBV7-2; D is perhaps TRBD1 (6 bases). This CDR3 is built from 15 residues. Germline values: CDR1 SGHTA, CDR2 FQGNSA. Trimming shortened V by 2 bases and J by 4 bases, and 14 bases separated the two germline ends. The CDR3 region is CASSLNAGASYGYTF. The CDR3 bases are TGTGCCAGCAGCTTAAATGCGGGGGCCTCCTATGGCTACACCTTC.

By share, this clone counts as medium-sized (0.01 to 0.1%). The CDR3 DNA reads TGTGCCAGCAGCTCCCCTCGGACAGGTTTAAACATTCAGTACTTC. This sequence encodes CASSSPRTGLNIQYF. The chain combines TRBV5-4 with TRBJ2-4, with 7 bases fitting TRBD1. The CDR3 has 15 residues. CDR1 SGHNT and CDR2 YYREEE come from the germline V gene (reference sequence). With 3 bases clipped from V and 6 bases from J, the junction kept 9 bases outside the gene matches.

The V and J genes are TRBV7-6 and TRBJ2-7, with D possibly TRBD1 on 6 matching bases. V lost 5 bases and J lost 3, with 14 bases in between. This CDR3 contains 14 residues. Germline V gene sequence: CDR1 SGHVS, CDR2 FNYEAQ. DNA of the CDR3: TGTGCCAGCAGCCAAACACTACAGGGCTACGAGCAGTACTTC. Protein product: CASSQTLQGYEQYF. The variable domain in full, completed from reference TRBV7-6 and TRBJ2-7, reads GAGVSQSPRYKVTKRGQDVALRCDPISGHVSLYWYRQALGQGPEFLTYFNYEAQQDKSGLPNDRFSAERPEGSISTLTIQRTEQRDSAMYRCASSQTLQGYEQYFGPGTRLTVT.

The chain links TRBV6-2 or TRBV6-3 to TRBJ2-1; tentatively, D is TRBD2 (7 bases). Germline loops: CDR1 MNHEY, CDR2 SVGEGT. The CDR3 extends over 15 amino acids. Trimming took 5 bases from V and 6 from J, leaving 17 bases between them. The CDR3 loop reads CASSPGATGGNEQFF. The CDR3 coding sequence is TGTGCCAGCAGTCCAGGGGCCACGGGGGGCAATGAGCAGTTCTTC.